The rows below give T cell receptor beta chains drawn from one sample of a study of T-cell reconstitution after alpha-beta-depleted transplantation in children. TCRdb ran MiXCR on the PCR reads and lists one entry per CDR3 protein. The table lists 700,000 to 950,000 distinct CDR3 sequences, less than 20% of them singletons. Here the sequenced sample was PBMCs, mostly from graft donor cells, taken 360 days after TCRalphabeta/CD19-depleted stem cell transplant. All receptors derive from a male patient between 10 and 17 years old who had a stem cell transplant for acute lymphoblastic leukemia, so the T cells may come from the graft donor. CDR3s include the opening cysteine and the closing phenylalanine or tryptophan. The order of the fields is J gene, clone size, D gene, V gene, CDR3 protein, CDR3 DNA. A D gene is named only where the DNA matches it firmly. Expanded clones are given a class, and other clones once, few, many or no size at all.

>TRBJ2-7|NA|NA|TRBV7-6
CASSEGPIFYEQYF
TGTGCCAGCAGCGAGGGCCCTATTTTCTACGAGCAGTACTTC
>TRBJ2-7|few|NA|TRBV15
CATSRGEARDEQYF
TGTGCCACCAGCAGGGGGGAAGCTCGGGACGAGCAGTACTTC
>TRBJ1-4|NA|NA|TRBV12-3/TRBV12-4
CASSRLGRSEKLFF
TGTGCCAGCAGCCGCCTAGGAAGGAGCGAAAAACTGTTTTTT
>TRBJ2-3|NA|NA|TRBV11-2
CASSTVFRGSTDTQYF
TGTGCCAGCAGCACCGTTTTTAGGGGAAGTACAGATACGCAGTATTTT
>TRBJ2-7|NA|TRBD2|TRBV15
CATSRVRTSGLAAYEQYF
TGTGCCACCAGCAGAGTAAGGACTAGCGGGCTTGCCGCCTACGAGCAGTACTTC
>TRBJ2-1|NA|NA|TRBV4-1
CASSQRKSDVAGWSYNEQFF
TGCGCCAGCAGCCAACGCAAGTCGGATGTAGCTGGATGGTCCTACAATGAGCAGTTCTTC
>TRBJ2-7|NA|NA|TRBV7-6
CASSNHRGPSYEQYF
TGTGCCAGCAGCAACCACAGAGGGCCCTCCTACGAGCAGTACTTC
>TRBJ2-1|NA|NA|TRBV29-1
CSVSRRNEQFF
TGCAGCGTCAGCCGTCGTAATGAGCAGTTCTTC
>TRBJ2-7|few|NA|TRBV20-1
CSASKDYEQYF
TGCAGTGCTAGCAAAGACTACGAGCAGTACTTC
>TRBJ2-1|few|TRBD2|TRBV3-1
CASSHPFSGRTYNEQFF
TGTGCCAGCAGCCATCCTTTTAGCGGGAGGACGTACAATGAGCAGTTCTTC
>TRBJ1-2|NA|NA|TRBV12-3/TRBV12-4
CANSQGGVGYGYTF
TGTGCCAACAGTCAGGGAGGAGTAGGATATGGCTACACCTTC
>TRBJ2-1|NA|TRBD1|TRBV7-9
CASSPGQGGNNEQFF
TGTGCCAGCAGTCCAGGACAGGGCGGAAACAATGAGCAGTTCTTC
>TRBJ2-1|NA|NA|TRBV10-3
CAISAASDEQFF
TGTGCCATCAGTGCGGCGTCGGATGAGCAGTTCTTC
>TRBJ2-7|NA|TRBD2|TRBV20-1
CSARSSGLKEQYF
TGCAGTGCTAGGTCTAGCGGTTTAAAGGAGCAGTACTTC
>TRBJ1-1|few|TRBD1|TRBV29-1
CSADRGMNTEAFF
TGCAGCGCTGACAGGGGGATGAACACTGAAGCTTTCTTT
>TRBJ2-5|NA|NA|TRBV29-1
CSVDRVATQETQYF
TGCAGCGTTGACCGAGTTGCCACGCAAGAGACCCAGTACTTC
>TRBJ2-1|few|TRBD1|TRBV18
CASSPAGTGTYNEQFF
TGTGCCAGCTCACCCGCCGGGACAGGGACCTACAATGAGCAGTTCTTC
>TRBJ2-2|NA|TRBD2|TRBV2
CASDGLAGPNTGELFF
TGTGCCAGCGATGGACTAGCGGGACCGAACACCGGGGAGCTGTTTTTT
>TRBJ2-7|few|TRBD2|TRBV30
CAWSVGTSGLSHEQYF
TGTGCCTGGAGTGTAGGCACTAGCGGCCTCTCGCACGAGCAGTACTTC
>TRBJ2-7|NA|TRBD2|TRBV20-1
CSARSSGHYEQYF
TGCAGTGCTAGGTCTAGCGGCCACTACGAGCAGTACTTC
>TRBJ2-3|NA|NA|TRBV12-3/TRBV12-4
CASSPPGSRWATDTQYF
TGTGCCAGCAGCCCGCCGGGTAGCCGGTGGGCTACAGATACGCAGTATTTT
>TRBJ2-1|few|TRBD2|TRBV20-1
CSAIGLADSYNEQFF
TGCAGTGCGATCGGACTAGCCGACTCCTACAATGAGCAGTTCTTC
>TRBJ2-7|NA|NA|TRBV3-1
CASSQLDSRYEQYF
TGTGCCAGCAGCCAACTCGACAGTCGCTACGAGCAGTACTTC
>TRBJ2-7|many|NA|TRBV4-1
CASSQDPGGVYEQYF
TGCGCCAGCAGCCAAGACCCGGGGGGCGTTTACGAGCAGTACTTC
>TRBJ2-1|many|NA|TRBV20-1
CSARDRKAVRLSEQFF
TGCAGTGCTAGAGATCGCAAGGCCGTTCGGCTTTCCGAGCAGTTCTTC
>TRBJ2-3|many|NA|TRBV5-1
CASSEGSGLGTDTQYF
TGCGCCAGCAGCGAAGGTTCAGGTTTGGGCACAGATACGCAGTATTTT
>TRBJ2-4|many|TRBD2|TRBV27
CASSLIASGSWNIQYF
TGTGCCAGCAGTCTAATTGCTAGCGGGAGTTGGAACATTCAGTACTTC
>TRBJ2-7|NA|NA|TRBV7-8
CASSLLGLSSYEQYF
TGTGCCAGCAGCTTACTCGGCCTTAGCTCCTACGAGCAGTACTTC
>TRBJ2-5|NA|TRBD2|TRBV28
CASSFRAGALETQYF
TGTGCCAGCAGTTTTCGAGCGGGAGCACTAGAGACCCAGTACTTC
>TRBJ2-1|NA|TRBD2|TRBV19
CASSIKAGVYNEQFF
TGTGCCAGTAGTATTAAGGCGGGAGTATACAATGAGCAGTTCTTC
>TRBJ2-1|NA|TRBD2|TRBV6-1
CASSEGGRSYNEQFF
TGTGCCAGCAGTGAGGGAGGGAGATCCTACAATGAGCAGTTCTTC
>TRBJ2-7|NA|NA|TRBV5-1
CASSPFSGNSYEQYF
TGCGCCAGCAGCCCCTTCTCCGGGAACTCCTACGAGCAGTACTTC
>TRBJ2-3|NA|NA|TRBV24-1
CATSDLLRDTQYF
TGTGCCACCAGTGATTTGCTCCGGGATACGCAGTATTTT
>TRBJ2-1|NA|TRBD2|TRBV4-1
CASSYPGGSKYNEQFF
TGCGCCAGCAGCTATCCTGGCGGGAGTAAGTACAATGAGCAGTTCTTC
>TRBJ2-5|NA|NA|TRBV29-1
CSVGPGPQETQYF
TGCAGCGTCGGCCCGGGACCCCAAGAGACCCAGTACTTC
>TRBJ2-2|NA|TRBD1|TRBV11-2
CASSYTGGTGELFF
TGTGCCAGCAGCTATACAGGGGGCACCGGGGAGCTGTTTTTT
>TRBJ2-7|few|NA|TRBV5-8
CASNTGAVSAPYEQYF
TGTGCCAGCAACACAGGAGCAGTCTCAGCCCCCTACGAGCAGTACTTC
>TRBJ2-7|NA|NA|TRBV4-1
CASSGRYSVYEQYF
TGCGCCAGCAGCGGACGATACTCCGTGTACGAGCAGTACTTC
>TRBJ2-7|few|TRBD2|TRBV10-3
CAISEGLAGVEQYF
TGTGCCATCAGTGAAGGACTAGCAGGGGTAGAGCAGTACTTC
>TRBJ2-7|NA|TRBD2|TRBV27
CASSGTSGRPTRVEQYF
TGTGCCAGCAGTGGAACTAGCGGGAGACCCACCCGGGTTGAACAGTACTTC
>TRBJ2-7|NA|TRBD2|TRBV20-1
CSASQSASGTYEQYF
TGCAGTGCTAGTCAATCGGCTAGCGGTACCTACGAGCAGTACTTC
>TRBJ2-3|NA|NA|TRBV5-1
CASSLATVDTGTDTQYF
TGCGCCAGCAGCTTGGCCACGGTAGACACGGGCACAGATACGCAGTATTTT
>TRBJ2-5|many|NA|TRBV5-1
CASSLLETQYF
TGTGCCAGCAGCCTCCTAGAGACCCAGTACTTC
>TRBJ2-7|many|TRBD2|TRBV7-9
CASSLRGAGGSYEQYF
TGTGCCAGCAGCTTAAGGGGAGCGGGAGGATCCTACGAGCAGTACTTC
>TRBJ2-1|many|TRBD2|TRBV15
CATSRPARLAVYNEQFF
TGTGCCACCAGCAGACCCGCCCGACTAGCGGTTTACAATGAGCAGTTCTTC
>TRBJ2-2|few|TRBD2|TRBV20-1
CSASPAAGARGELFF
TGCAGTGCTTCCCCCGCAGCGGGAGCTAGGGGGGAGCTGTTTTTT
>TRBJ1-1|few|TRBD1|TRBV7-9
CASSFGQGEAFF
TGTGCCAGCAGCTTTGGACAGGGCGAAGCTTTCTTT
>TRBJ2-3|NA|NA|TRBV5-1
CASSLSQGSLTDTQYF
TGCGCCAGCAGCTTGAGCCAGGGCAGCCTCACAGATACGCAGTATTTT
>TRBJ2-5|NA|TRBD1|TRBV5-5
CASSLGLAGGGETQYF
TGTGCCAGCAGCTTGGGGCTTGCAGGGGGTGGAGAGACCCAGTACTTC
>TRBJ2-5|NA|NA|TRBV27
CASRSDFQETQYF
TGTGCCAGCAGGAGCGACTTCCAAGAGACCCAGTACTTC
>TRBJ2-2|few|NA|TRBV5-1
CASSLAGRDGLFF
TGCGCCAGCAGCTTGGCCGGACGGGATGGGCTGTTTTTT
>TRBJ2-7|many|NA|TRBV13
CASSPRELGYEQYF
TGTGCCAGCAGCCCTCGGGAGCTTGGTTACGAGCAGTACTTC
>TRBJ1-5|many|TRBD1|TRBV5-1
CASSLNPTGESNQPQHF
TGCGCCAGCAGCTTGAACCCGACAGGGGAGAGCAATCAGCCCCAGCATTTT
>TRBJ2-7|NA|TRBD2|TRBV11-2
CATLTSGSREQYF
TGTGCCACCCTCACTAGCGGGAGTCGCGAGCAGTACTTC